This T cell receptor beta chain is drawn from a study of Ad26.COV2.S vaccination and SARS-CoV-2 variants. Sequencing used immunoSEQ multiplex PCR; TCRdb keeps in-frame clones, though not all of them. The profile shows hundreds of thousands of clones, approximately 86% of them singletons. Points from the study as a whole: Vaccine recipients surpassed placebo recipients in spike-specific TCR breadth. Breadth and depth estimates from TCRs may understate total T cell responses.

The CDR3 has 15 residues. The J segment lost 0 bases and the V segment lost 3 bases, leaving 3 bases of the junction unmatched. Germline values: CDR1 SGHKS, CDR2 YYEKEE (reference sequence). Note on this clone: The antigen is not known.

Treatment indicated: roughly 19 received Ad26.COV2.S at low or high dose, single or two shots; roughly five received placebo; per-sample allocation not given. It was on day 63 after the first vaccine or placebo injection that samples were taken. The clonotype originates from a person between 18 and 65 years old who received the Ad26.COV2.S COVID-19 vaccine or a placebo. Sequenced here: peripheral blood, sampled in a trial of Ad26.COV2.S vaccine versus placebo. J is TRBJ1-2 and V is TRBV5-5; 9 nucleotides agree with TRBD1. The CDR3 DNA reads TGTGCCAGCAGCTGGGGACAGGGCTCTAACTATGGCTACACCTTC. It is translated as CASSWGQGSNYGYTF. The variable domain in full, completed from reference TRBV5-5 and TRBJ1-2, reads DAGVTQSPTHLIKTRGQQVTLRCSPISGHKSVSWYQQVLGQGPQFIFQYYEKEERGRGNFPDRFSARQFPNYSSELNVNALLLGDSALYLCASSWGQGSNYGYTFGSGTRLTVV.